This T cell receptor beta chain stems from a study of brain T cells in children with intractable seizures. TCRdb's table, derived via immunoSEQ multiplex PCR, lists solely in-frame clones and lacks some. Found here are 300,000 to 400,000 clones, approximately 93% of them singletons; the top ten hold roughly 5.7%. There are 11 residues in the CDR3. V lost 3 bases, J lost 2 bases, and 2 bases lay in between. The germline CDR1 and CDR2 sequences are MGHDK and SYGVNS. Stated time point: blood from clinic visit 5 months post-surgery; TSC patient then seizure free. Patients received at least one anti-epileptic drug before surgery.

The specimen was peripheral blood, collected less than 6 months after surgery. This sequence joins TRBV25-1 and TRBJ2-7; D is unclear. This clonotype was obtained from a boy less than two years old with tuberous sclerosis and intractable seizures. In nucleotides, the CDR3 is TGTGCCAGCAGTGACACCTACGAGCAGTACTTC. It codes for CASSDTYEQYF.